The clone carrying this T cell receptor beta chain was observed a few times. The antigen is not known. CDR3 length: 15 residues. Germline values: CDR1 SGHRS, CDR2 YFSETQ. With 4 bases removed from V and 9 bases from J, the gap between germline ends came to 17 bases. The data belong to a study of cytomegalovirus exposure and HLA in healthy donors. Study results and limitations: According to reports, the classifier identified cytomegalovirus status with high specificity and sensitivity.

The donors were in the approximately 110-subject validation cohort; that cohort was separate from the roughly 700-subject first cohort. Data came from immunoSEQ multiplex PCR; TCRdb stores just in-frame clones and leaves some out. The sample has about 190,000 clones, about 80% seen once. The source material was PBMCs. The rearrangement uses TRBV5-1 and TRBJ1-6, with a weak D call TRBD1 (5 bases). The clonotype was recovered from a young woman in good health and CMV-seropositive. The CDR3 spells CASSPGPVGGSPLHF. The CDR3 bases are TGCGCCAGCAGCCCCGGACCGGTCGGGGGTTCACCCCTCCACTTT.